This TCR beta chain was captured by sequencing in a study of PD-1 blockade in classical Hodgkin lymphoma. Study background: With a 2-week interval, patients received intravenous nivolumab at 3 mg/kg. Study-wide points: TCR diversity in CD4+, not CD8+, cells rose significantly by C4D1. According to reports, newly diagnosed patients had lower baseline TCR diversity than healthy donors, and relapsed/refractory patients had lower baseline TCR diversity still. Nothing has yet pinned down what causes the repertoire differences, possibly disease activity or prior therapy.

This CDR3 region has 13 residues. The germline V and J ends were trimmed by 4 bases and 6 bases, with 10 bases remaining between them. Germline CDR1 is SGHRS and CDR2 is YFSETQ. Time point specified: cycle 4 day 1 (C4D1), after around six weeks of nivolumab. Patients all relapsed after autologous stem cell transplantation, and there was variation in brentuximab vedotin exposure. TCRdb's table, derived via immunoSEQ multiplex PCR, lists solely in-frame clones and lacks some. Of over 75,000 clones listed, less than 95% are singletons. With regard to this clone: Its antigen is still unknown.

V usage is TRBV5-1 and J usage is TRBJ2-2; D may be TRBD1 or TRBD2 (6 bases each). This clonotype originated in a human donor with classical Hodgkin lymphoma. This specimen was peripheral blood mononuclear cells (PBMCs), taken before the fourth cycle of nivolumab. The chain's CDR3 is CASSTEGAGELFF. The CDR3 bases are TGCGCCAGCAGCACGGAGGGGGCCGGGGAGCTGTTTTTT.